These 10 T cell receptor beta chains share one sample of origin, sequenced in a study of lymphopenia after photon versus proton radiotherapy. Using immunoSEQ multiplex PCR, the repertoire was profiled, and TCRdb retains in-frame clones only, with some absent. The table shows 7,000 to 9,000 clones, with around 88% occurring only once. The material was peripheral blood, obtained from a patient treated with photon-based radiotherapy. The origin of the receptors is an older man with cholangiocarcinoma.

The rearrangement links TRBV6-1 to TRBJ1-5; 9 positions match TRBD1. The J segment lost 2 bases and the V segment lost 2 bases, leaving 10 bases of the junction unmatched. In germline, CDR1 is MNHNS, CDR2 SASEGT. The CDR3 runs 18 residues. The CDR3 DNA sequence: TGTGCCAGCAGTGAATCGGGGACAGGGTATGGAGGCAATCAGCCCCAGCATTTT. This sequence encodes CASSESGTGYGGNQPQHF.

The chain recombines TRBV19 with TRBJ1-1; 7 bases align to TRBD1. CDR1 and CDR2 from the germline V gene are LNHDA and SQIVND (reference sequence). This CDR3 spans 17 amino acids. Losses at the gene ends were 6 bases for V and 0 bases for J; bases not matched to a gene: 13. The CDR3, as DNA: TGTGCCAGTAGACGGATTCAAAGGGGGCCCATGAACACTGAAGCTTTCTTT. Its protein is CASRRIQRGPMNTEAFF. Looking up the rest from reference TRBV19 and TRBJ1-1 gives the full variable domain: DGGITQSPKYLFRKEGQNVTLSCEQNLNHDAMYWYRQDPGQGLRLIYYSQIVNDFQKGDIAEGYSVSREKKESFPLTVTSAQKNPTAFYLCASRRIQRGPMNTEAFFGQGTRLTVV.

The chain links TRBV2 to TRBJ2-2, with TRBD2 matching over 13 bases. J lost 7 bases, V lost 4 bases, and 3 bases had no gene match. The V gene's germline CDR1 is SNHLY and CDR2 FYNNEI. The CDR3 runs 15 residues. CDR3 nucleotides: TGTGCCAGCAGTGGGACTAGCGGGGGACTCGGGGAGCTGTTTTTT. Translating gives CASSGTSGGLGELFF.

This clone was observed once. CDR3 bases: TGTGCCAGCACCCCCGGTGGGGCCCAACGACGATTCCCCCTCCACTTT. Translation gives CASTPGGAQRRFPLHF. The chain employs TRBV28 and TRBJ1-6; a weak D match, TRBD1 (5 bases). The germline gives CDR1 MDHEN, CDR2 SYDVKM. CDR3 length equals 16 residues. V lost 7 bases to trimming and J lost 13 bases, with 26 bases between them. The entire variable domain, with the rest obtained from reference TRBV28 and TRBJ1-6, is as follows: DVKVTQSSRYLVKRTGEKVFLECVQDMDHENMFWYRQDPGLGLRLIYFSYDVKMKEKGDIPEGYSVSREKKERFSLILESASTNQTSMYLCASTPGGAQRRFPLHFGNGTRLTVT.

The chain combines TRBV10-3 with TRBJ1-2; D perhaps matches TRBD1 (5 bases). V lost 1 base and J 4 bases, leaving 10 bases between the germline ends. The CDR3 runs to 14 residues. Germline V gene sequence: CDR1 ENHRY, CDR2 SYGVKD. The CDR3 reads CAISEWGLSYGYTF. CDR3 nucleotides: TGTGCCATCAGTGAGTGGGGACTCAGCTATGGCTACACCTTC.

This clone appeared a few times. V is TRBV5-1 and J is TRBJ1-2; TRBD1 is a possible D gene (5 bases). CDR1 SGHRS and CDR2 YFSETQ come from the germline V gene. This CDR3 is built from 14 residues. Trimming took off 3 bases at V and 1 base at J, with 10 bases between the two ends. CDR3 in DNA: TGCGCCAGCAGCTCGGAGGGGTTTAACTATGGCTACACCTTC. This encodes CASSSEGFNYGYTF. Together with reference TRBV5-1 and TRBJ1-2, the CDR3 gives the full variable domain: KAGVTQTPRYLIKTRGQQVTLSCSPISGHRSVSWYQQTPGQGLQFLFEYFSETQRNKGNFPGRFSGRQFSNSRSEMNVSTLELGDSALYLCASSSEGFNYGYTFGSGTRLTVV.

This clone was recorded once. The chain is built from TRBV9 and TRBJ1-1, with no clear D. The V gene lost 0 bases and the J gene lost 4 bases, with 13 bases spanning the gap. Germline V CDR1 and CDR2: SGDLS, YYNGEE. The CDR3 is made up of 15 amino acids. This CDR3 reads CASSVVDFTSTEAFF. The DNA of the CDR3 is TGTGCCAGCAGCGTAGTGGATTTCACGAGCACTGAAGCTTTCTTT.

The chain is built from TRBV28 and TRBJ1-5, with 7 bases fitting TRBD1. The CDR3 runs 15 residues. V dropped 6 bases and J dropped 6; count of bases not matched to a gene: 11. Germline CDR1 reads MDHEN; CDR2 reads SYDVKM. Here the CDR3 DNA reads TGTGCCAGCAGCCCCGGGACAGACGGCATTCAGCCCCAGCATTTT. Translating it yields CASSPGTDGIQPQHF.

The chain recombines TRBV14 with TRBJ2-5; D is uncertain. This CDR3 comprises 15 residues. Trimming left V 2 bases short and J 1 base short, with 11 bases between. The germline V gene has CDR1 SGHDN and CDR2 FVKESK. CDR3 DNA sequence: TGTGCCAGCAGCCAATTCATGGGGATCCAAGAGACCCAGTACTTC. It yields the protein CASSQFMGIQETQYF.

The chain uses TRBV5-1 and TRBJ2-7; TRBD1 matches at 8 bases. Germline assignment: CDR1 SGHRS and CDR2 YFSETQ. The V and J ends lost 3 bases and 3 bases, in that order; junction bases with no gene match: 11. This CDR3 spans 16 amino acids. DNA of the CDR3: TGCGCCAGCAGCTATGCGCCGGGACAGGCCTTCTACGAGCAGTACTTC. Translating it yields CASSYAPGQAFYEQYF.